The table lists the clone carrying this T cell receptor (beta chain) with many counts. Its specificity is not known. The source of the sample is a study of Graves' ophthalmopathy and Graves' hyperthyroidism. Study outcomes and limitations: A 13-signature model separated ophthalmopathy from stable hyperthyroidism, reaching about 90% sensitivity and around 83% specificity cross-validated.

Ophthalmopathy donors were characterized by moderate-to-severe activity, CAS of at least 3, NOSPECS of at least 4, and duration under 3 months. Patients were excluded if they had other autoimmune diseases or uncontrolled infections, and likewise if pregnancy or lactation applied. The diagnosis combined clinical symptoms, thyroxine, TRAb, thyroid ultrasound and orbital computed tomography scans. After removal of 4 bases from V and 1 base from J, the junction contained 15 bases not matched to a gene. Per the germline V gene, CDR1 is SGHRS and CDR2 is YFSETQ. CDR3 length: 18 residues. The sequenced template was RNA, covering the TCR beta CDR3 region. Second-round multiplex PCR followed a first-round RT-PCR using HTBI primers. TCRdb ran MiXCR on the multiplex PCR reads and lists one entry per CDR3 protein. The sample comprises 350,000 to 450,000 distinct CDR3 sequences, 15% to 20% of which are singletons, and 1.5% to 2% rests with the top ten.

This sequence joins TRBV5-1 and TRBJ1-1; 8 bases align to TRBD1. The sequence was collected from a woman under 30 with Graves' ophthalmopathy. Sequencing was performed on peripheral blood. The CDR3 nucleotides are TGCGCCAGCAGCCAGCTGGGGCTTGGGACAGGCGCGAACACTGAAGCTTTCTTT. It yields the protein CASSQLGLGTGANTEAFF. The full variable domain, its missing parts supplied by reference TRBV5-1 and TRBJ1-1, is KAGVTQTPRYLIKTRGQQVTLSCSPISGHRSVSWYQQTPGQGLQFLFEYFSETQRNKGNFPGRFSGRQFSNSRSEMNVSTLELGDSALYLCASSQLGLGTGANTEAFFGQGTRLTVV.